Presented here are 18 T cell receptor beta chains from one specimen sequenced in a study of T cells in Graves' hyperthyroidism and ophthalmopathy. Template material for amplifying TCR beta CDR3 regions consisted of RNA transcripts. The HTBI set primed first-round TCR CDR3 RT-PCR. From the multiplex PCR reads, TCRdb called clonotypes with MiXCR, one entry per CDR3 protein. The sample includes a few hundred thousand distinct CDR3 sequences, approximately 44% seen only once; the top ten take roughly 7.7%. The sequencing input was peripheral blood or thyroid tissue (not recorded which). All receptors derive from a woman younger than 35 with Graves' hyperthyroidism.

This clonotype was detected many times. V and J are TRBV6-1 and TRBJ1-1; a possible D gene is TRBD1 (6 bases). The germline gives CDR1 MNHNS, CDR2 SASEGT. The ends were cut back, 5 bases at V and 3 bases at J, with 16 bases in the middle. The length of the CDR3 is 15 residues. The CDR3 DNA sequence: TGTGCCAGCAGTTTTACAGGGATTTTGGACACTGAAGCTTTCTTT. Residues: CASSFTGILDTEAFF.

This clonotype was recorded many times. This rearrangement joins TRBV19 to TRBJ1-5, with 7 nucleotides matching TRBD1. Trimming took 3 bases from V and 6 from J; bases not matched to a gene: 2. Germline V gives CDR1 LNHDA, CDR2 SQIVND (reference sequence). The CDR3 spans 13 residues. This chain's CDR3 is CASSIPGGQPQHF. CDR3 in DNA: TGTGCCAGTAGTATCCCAGGGGGTCAGCCCCAGCATTTT.

The V gene is TRBV30, the J gene TRBJ2-7; 13 positions match TRBD2. V shed 8 bases, J shed 6 bases, and the junction held 10 bases outside the gene matches. Germline CDR1 reads GTSNPN; CDR2 reads SVGIG (reference sequence). CDR3 length: 14 amino acids. CDR3 coding DNA: TGTGCCGGGAACCCAGGACTAGCGGGAGCCGAGCAGTACTTC. Translation: CAGNPGLAGAEQYF.

A note on this clonotype: Relative to the germline gene, one junction end is altered; a read error may explain this. The J gene is TRBJ1-1, the V gene TRBV7-3; no definite D call. The CDR3 has 13 residues. Germline lookup yields CDR1 SGHTA and CDR2 FQGTGA. CDR3: CVSSLTENTEAFF. The CDR3 region has the DNA TGTGTCAGCAGCTTAACTGAGAACACTGAAGCTTTCTTC.

The chain recombines TRBV29-1 with TRBJ1-5; 10 bases are shared with TRBD1. The CDR3 is made up of 15 amino acids. V gave up 7 bases and J gave up 2 bases; unmatched junction bases: 8. The germline CDR1 and CDR2 sequences are SQVTM and ANQGSEA. The CDR3 DNA reads TGCAGCGCTAGACAGGGGGCGCAGCGCAATCAGCCCCAGCATTTT. It translates to CSARQGAQRNQPQHF.

CDR3 protein: CASQDSLYRTRDSYEQYF. Here the CDR3 DNA reads TGTGCCAGCCAAGATTCCCTATACCGGACTAGGGATTCCTACGAGCAGTACTTC. The J gene is TRBJ2-7, the V gene TRBV25-1; 7 nucleotides line up with TRBD2. The CDR3 has 18 residues. V lost 8 bases and J lost 1; bases outside the gene matches: 20. Germline lookup yields CDR1 MGHDK and CDR2 SYGVNS.

This clonotype was found once. This sequence may be a read error, since a much larger clone differs from it by one base. V gene TRBV5-6 combines with J gene TRBJ1-2; 8 nucleotides agree with TRBD1. Germline CDR1 reads SGHDT; CDR2 reads YYEEEE. CDR3 length: 15 residues. Trimming cost V 0 bases and J 4 bases; bases outside gene matches: 5. The CDR3 sequence is CASSLVDRDGYGYTF. The CDR3 nucleotides read TGTGCCAGCAGCTTGGTGGACAGGGATGGCTATGGCTACACCTTC.

In regard to this clonotype: This clone may be a read error of a much larger clone one base away. The chain joins TRBV19 to TRBJ1-1; D is undetermined. The CDR3 runs 14 residues. V was shortened by 4 bases and J by 13 bases, with 22 bases between the two germline ends. Germline CDR1 and CDR2: LNHDA and SQIVND (reference sequence). The CDR3 DNA follows: TGTGCCAGTAGTACCATGGACCAGGACCCTCGGGTTTTCTTT. Its protein is CASSTMDQDPRVFF. Supplemented by reference TRBV19 and TRBJ1-1, the full variable domain reads DGGITQSPKYLFRKEGQNVTLSCEQNLNHDAMYWYRQDPGQGLRLIYYSQIVNDFQKGDIAEGYSVSREKKESFPLTVTSAQKNPTAFYLCASSTMDQDPRVFFGQGTRLTVV.

The chain joins TRBV10-3 to TRBJ2-5; D gene uncertain. Germline CDR1 ENHRY, CDR2 SYGVKD. V lost 4 bases and J lost 12, with 12 bases in between. This CDR3 has 11 amino acids. The CDR3 coding sequence is TGTGCCATCAGTGGGGCGATTACCGAGTACTTC. It codes for CAISGAITEYF.

At least ten counts were recorded for this clonotype. The chain links TRBV29-1 to TRBJ1-2; D is unresolved. V was shortened by 6 bases and J by 8 bases, with 16 bases between the two germline ends. Germline lookup yields CDR1 SQVTM and CDR2 ANQGSEA. The CDR3 covers 12 residues. This CDR3 reads CSVLTPRYGYTF. The CDR3, as DNA: TGCAGCGTCCTCACCCCCCGGTACGGCTACACCTTC.

The V call is TRBV19, the J call TRBJ1-5; D gene uncertain. The V end was cut by 5 bases, the J end by 6 bases, with 23 bases between. CDR3 length equals 17 residues. The germline V gene encodes CDR1 LNHDA and CDR2 SQIVND (reference sequence). In DNA form, the CDR3 reads TGTGCCAGTAGTCCCATGACTAGCGGGAGTTGGAGTCAGCCCCAGCATTTT. Translating gives CASSPMTSGSWSQPQHF.

This chain links TRBV24-1 with TRBJ2-7, with TRBD1 matching 7 bases. The CDR3 length is 16 residues. V was pared by 7 bases and J by 5 bases, with 16 bases of the junction left unmatched. CDR1 KGHDR and CDR2 SFDVKD come from the germline V gene. This CDR3 reads CATSSPGQVMYNEQYF. DNA for the CDR3: TGTGCCACCAGCTCACCCGGACAGGTCATGTACAACGAGCAGTACTTC.

This clonotype was seen many times. The chain carries TRBV6-6 and TRBJ2-7, with 10 bases lining up with TRBD2. Unmatched junction bases numbered 4, after V lost 5 bases and J lost 6 bases. The CDR3 loop spans 13 amino acids. CDR1 and CDR2 from the germline V gene are MNHNY and SVGAGI (reference sequence). The CDR3: CASSLAGDSEQYF. DNA for the CDR3: TGTGCCAGCAGTCTAGCGGGAGATTCCGAGCAGTACTTC.

This clonotype was seen at least ten times. This chain connects TRBV2 to TRBJ2-7; perhaps D is TRBD1 or TRBD2 (5 bases each). This CDR3 region has 15 residues. The germline CDR1 and CDR2 sequences are SNHLY and FYNNEI. V lost 2 bases and J 1 base, leaving 12 bases between the germline ends. The CDR3 spells CASSERPGRSYEQYF. The CDR3 region has the DNA TGTGCCAGCAGTGAAAGGCCGGGACGTTCCTACGAGCAGTACTTC.

The rearrangement joins TRBV2 to TRBJ2-1; 9 bases are shared with TRBD1. This CDR3 is 13 amino acids long. The germline V gene has CDR1 SNHLY and CDR2 FYNNEI. V lost 7 bases to trimming and J lost 15 bases; unmatched junction nucleotides: 13. The chain's CDR3 is CASTEGVTDRGFF. Here the CDR3 DNA reads TGTGCCAGCACCGAAGGGGTCACGGACAGGGGGTTCTTC.

This clonotype was seen only a few times. The chain is built from TRBV20-1 and TRBJ2-3; D is perhaps TRBD1 or TRBD2 (5 bases each). Trimming stripped 3 bases from V and 4 bases from J, with 17 bases between. In germline, CDR1 is DFQATT, CDR2 SNEGSKA (reference sequence). The CDR3 totals 15 residues. CDR3 sequence reads: CSARSMRGRADTQYF. The CDR3 coding sequence is TGCAGTGCTAGGTCTATGAGGGGACGGGCAGATACGCAGTATTTT.

The chain is built from TRBV10-3 and TRBJ2-7; D is tentatively TRBD1 or TRBD2 (6 bases each). Trimming cost V 2 bases and J 5 bases, with 16 bases left between them. The CDR3 runs to 15 residues. Germline-derived CDR1 and CDR2 are ENHRY and SYGVKD. The CDR3 region has the DNA TGTGCCATCAGTGAGGGCTGGGGGGCGATCGACGAGCAGTACTTC. Protein sequence: CAISEGWGAIDEQYF.

This clonotype was seen ten or more times. This rearrangement joins TRBV6-6 to TRBJ2-2; D might be TRBD2 (6 bases). The CDR3 has 12 amino acids. Germline assignment: CDR1 MNHNY and CDR2 SVGAGI (reference sequence). V lost 7 bases and J 5 bases, leaving 8 bases between the germline ends. The CDR3 DNA sequence: TGTGCCAGCACCAGCGGGACCGGGGAGCTGTTTTTT. Its protein is CASTSGTGELFF.